Presented here are 18 T cell receptor beta chains from one specimen sequenced in a study of OX40 agonist ivuxolimab in advanced cancers. Sequencing used immunoSEQ multiplex PCR; TCRdb keeps in-frame clones, though not all of them. In the table there are 53,000 or so clones, roughly 84% of which are singletons. The material was CD4+ or CD8+ T cells sorted from blood, obtained in a trial of the OX40 agonist ivuxolimab. These receptor sequences come from an adult with an advanced solid tumor such as melanoma, head and neck, liver or kidney cancer.

The V call is TRBV28, the J call TRBJ1-2, with D possibly TRBD1 on 5 matching bases. The CDR3 spans 17 residues. V was cut by 7 bases and J by 3 bases, with 24 bases left in between. CDR1 and CDR2 from the germline V gene are MDHEN and SYDVKM. The CDR3 region is CASTSGGLLTSYYGYTF. In DNA, the CDR3 is TGTGCCAGCACCTCTGGGGGACTCCTGACGTCATACTATGGCTACACCTTC.

The chain recombines TRBV5-1 with TRBJ2-3; TRBD2 matches 8 bases. V gave up 0 bases and J gave up 1 base; unmatched junction bases: 1. Germline values: CDR1 SGHRS, CDR2 YFSETQ. This CDR3 region has 15 residues. The DNA of the CDR3 is TGCGCCAGCAGCTTGGACGGGAGGGGCACAGATACGCAGTATTTT. Residues: CASSLDGRGTDTQYF.

V is TRBV30 and J is TRBJ1-6; no firm D call. CDR1 is GTSNPN, CDR2 SVGIG, per germline (reference sequence). CDR3 length equals 14 residues. V dropped 4 bases and J dropped 9 bases, with 16 bases sitting between them. CDR3 region: CAWMVDPTSSPLHF. DNA of the CDR3: TGTGCCTGGATGGTCGACCCCACGAGTTCACCCCTCCACTTT.

CDR3 sequence reads: CASSSDRGGYEQYF. In DNA form, the CDR3 reads TGTGCCAGCAGCTCGGACAGGGGAGGCTACGAGCAGTACTTC. V gene TRBV7-2 combines with J gene TRBJ2-7; TRBD1 agrees at 9 bases. This CDR3 contains 14 residues. Trimming took 4 bases from V and 3 from J; bases not matched to a gene: 4. Germline assignment: CDR1 SGHTA and CDR2 FQGNSA. Complete variable domain (other parts from reference TRBV7-2 and TRBJ2-7): GAGVSQSPSNKVTEKGKDVELRCDPISGHTALYWYRQSLGQGLEFLIYFQGNSAPDKSGLPSDRFSAERTGGSVSTLTIQRTQQEDSAVYLCASSSDRGGYEQYFGPGTRLTVT.

The V call is TRBV19, the J call TRBJ2-7, with 7 positions matching TRBD1. The germline gives CDR1 LNHDA, CDR2 SQIVND (reference sequence). The CDR3 loop spans 17 amino acids. J was trimmed by 2 bases and V by 4 bases; bases with no gene match: 14. In nucleotides, the CDR3 is TGTGCCAGTAGTACAGTTGCCACAGGGGTAAAGCCCTACGAGCAGTACTTC. As protein: CASSTVATGVKPYEQYF.

The genes are TRBV19 and TRBJ2-3, with 8 bases identical to TRBD2. Trimming took 3 bases from V and 3 from J; bases not matched to a gene: 8. The CDR3 runs 16 residues. Germline V CDR1 and CDR2: LNHDA, SQIVND (reference sequence). The CDR3 loop is CASSISGGRWTDTQYF. CDR3 sequence (DNA): TGTGCCAGTAGTATTTCGGGCGGGAGGTGGACAGATACGCAGTATTTT.

V and J are TRBV14 and TRBJ2-3; 7 positions agree with TRBD2. The CDR3 sequence is 17 residues long. Germline assignment: CDR1 SGHDN and CDR2 FVKESK. Trimming removed 0 bases from V and 5 bases from J; junction bases left unmatched: 11. The CDR3, as DNA: TGTGCCAGCAGCCAAGATAGGGGCGGGAGCCAGGAAGATACGCAGTATTTT. Residues: CASSQDRGGSQEDTQYF.

A single count supports this clone. The chain recombines TRBV6-6 with TRBJ2-7, with 13 bases matching TRBD2. The length of the CDR3 is 15 residues. Germline V gene sequence: CDR1 MNHNY, CDR2 SVGAGI (reference sequence). The J segment lost 6 bases and the V segment lost 7 bases, leaving 9 bases of the junction unmatched. CDR3 residues: CASKLGLAGAGEQYF. The CDR3 DNA reads as TGTGCCAGCAAACTCGGACTAGCGGGAGCAGGCGAGCAGTACTTC.

The rearrangement uses TRBV15 and TRBJ2-3; D may match TRBD1 or TRBD2 (6 bases each). The CDR3 extends over 15 amino acids. Trimming took 2 bases from V and 0 from J, leaving 9 bases between them. From germline, CDR1 is LNHNV and CDR2 YYDKDF (reference sequence). The CDR3 reads CATSRRGPSTDTQYF. In DNA, the CDR3 is TGTGCCACCAGCAGACGGGGGCCTAGCACAGATACGCAGTATTTT.

This clone has only one observation. The V call is TRBV9, the J call TRBJ2-7; a possible D gene is TRBD2 (6 bases). Trimming took off 3 bases at V and 3 bases at J, with 22 bases between the two ends. This CDR3 is built from 17 residues. Germline V lookup: CDR1 SGDLS, CDR2 YYNGEE. The CDR3 loop is CASSAKSWTTSIYEQYF. The CDR3 DNA follows: TGTGCCAGCAGCGCTAAATCCTGGACTACCTCGATCTACGAGCAGTACTTC.

This chain links TRBV6-5 with TRBJ1-3; D possibly corresponds to TRBD1 (5 bases). Between the trimmed V and J ends, which lost 0 bases and 4 bases, there was a span of 10 bases. CDR1 is MNHEY and CDR2 is SVGAGI in the germline V gene. CDR3 length equals 15 residues. The CDR3 DNA is TGTGCCAGCAGTTACTCAGCCGGGGACGGAAACACCATATATTTT. Amino acid sequence: CASSYSAGDGNTIYF.

V and J are TRBV10-1 and TRBJ2-1, with TRBD2 matching over 8 bases. CDR1 WNHNN and CDR2 SYGVQD come from the germline V gene (reference sequence). This CDR3 comprises 14 residues. The junction had 6 bases not matched to a gene; V was cut back by 4 bases and J by 7 bases. This CDR3 reads CASSASGGSNEQFF. CDR3 in DNA: TGCGCCAGCAGTGCTTCGGGAGGGTCGAATGAGCAGTTCTTC.

This clone was detected only once. V and J are TRBV5-1 and TRBJ2-1; TRBD2 aligns across 7 bases. From germline, CDR1 is SGHRS and CDR2 YFSETQ. This CDR3 contains 15 residues. The trim removed 2 bases at V and 2 bases at J, leaving 4 bases unmatched. CDR3 DNA: TGCGCCAGCAGCTTTACGGGAGGAACCTACAATGAGCAGTTCTTC. It codes for CASSFTGGTYNEQFF.

In this sample, this clone turned up once. CDR3 nucleotide sequence: TGTGCCAGCAAAGAGAGTCCGGGGCACGCTTTCTTT. It specifies CASKESPGHAFF. The genes are TRBV2 and TRBJ1-1; TRBD1 is a possible D gene (5 bases). Germline-derived CDR1 and CDR2 are SNHLY and FYNNEI. V lost 7 bases, J lost 11 bases, and 17 bases lay in between. This CDR3 spans 12 amino acids.

The V and J genes are TRBV19 and TRBJ2-7; 8 nucleotides agree with TRBD1. The CDR3 length is 13 residues. V lost 3 bases, J lost 2 bases, and 0 bases stayed unmatched. Germline V lookup: CDR1 LNHDA, CDR2 SQIVND (reference sequence). The CDR3 DNA reads TGTGCCAGTAGTATGGACAGGGCCTACGAGCAGTACTTC. Translation: CASSMDRAYEQYF.

V usage is TRBV11-2 and J usage is TRBJ2-5, with a weak D call TRBD1 (6 bases). The germline V gene encodes CDR1 SGHAT and CDR2 FQNNGV. The CDR3 is 14 amino acids. V was pared by 5 bases and J by 5 bases, with 15 bases between. CDR3 in amino acids: CASSPSTGPETQYF. CDR3 nucleotide sequence: TGTGCCAGCAGCCCCTCGACAGGTCCGGAGACCCAGTACTTC.

The chain couples TRBV9 to TRBJ2-2; 11 bases are shared with TRBD2. V gave up 0 bases and J gave up 7 bases; unmatched junction bases: 2. CDR1 and CDR2 from the germline V gene are SGDLS and YYNGEE. The CDR3 runs to 15 residues. The CDR3 protein is CASSVDTSGSGELFF. The CDR3 region has the DNA TGTGCCAGCAGCGTAGACACTAGCGGGAGCGGGGAGCTGTTTTTT.

The V and J genes are TRBV4-2 and TRBJ1-2; 8 bases are shared with TRBD1. The CDR3 has 15 residues. Germline V CDR1 and CDR2: LGHNA, YNFKEQ. V was pared by 4 bases and J by 7 bases, with 11 bases of the junction left unmatched. CDR3 nucleotide sequence: TGTGCCAGCAGCCGAACCACGACAGGGGAGTTTGGCTACACCTTC. This sequence encodes CASSRTTTGEFGYTF.